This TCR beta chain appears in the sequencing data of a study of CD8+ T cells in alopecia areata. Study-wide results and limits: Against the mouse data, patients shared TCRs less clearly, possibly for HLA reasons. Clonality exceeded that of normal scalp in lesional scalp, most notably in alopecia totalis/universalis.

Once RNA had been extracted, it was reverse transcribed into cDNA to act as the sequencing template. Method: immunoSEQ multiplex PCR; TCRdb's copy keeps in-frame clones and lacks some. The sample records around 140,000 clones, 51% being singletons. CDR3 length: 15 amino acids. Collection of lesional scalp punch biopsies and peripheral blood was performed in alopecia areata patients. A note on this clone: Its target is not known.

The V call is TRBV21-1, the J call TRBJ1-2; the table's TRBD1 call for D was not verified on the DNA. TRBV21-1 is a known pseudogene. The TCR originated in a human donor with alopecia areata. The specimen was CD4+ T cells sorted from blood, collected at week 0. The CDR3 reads CASSSYKRTGKGYTF. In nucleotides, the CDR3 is TGTGCCAGCAGCAGCTACAAACGTACAGGGAAGGGCTACACCTTC.